The clone carrying this T cell receptor (beta chain) has at least ten counts. The antigen is unknown. The junction differs from germline at one of its ends, possibly a read error. The source of the sample is a study of T cells in Graves' hyperthyroidism and ophthalmopathy. Broader study findings: In validation, the model predicted ophthalmopathy. These predictions came a median 6.5 months before onset. Ophthalmopathy and stable hyperthyroidism were told apart by a 13 V-J model.

CDR1 is MNHEY and CDR2 is SVGEGT in the germline V gene. The CDR3 has 15 amino acids. Ophthalmopathy cases met thresholds of Clinical Activity Score at least 3, NOSPECS grade at least 4 and duration under 3 months. Reasons for excluding patients were uncontrolled infection, other autoimmune disease, pregnancy or lactation. Amplified regions were TCR beta CDR3 sequences from RNA transcripts. Using the HTBI primer set, a first-round RT-PCR was run on the TCR CDR3. TCRdb processed the multiplex PCR reads anew with MiXCR; each CDR3 protein has one entry. Among under 400,000 distinct CDR3 sequences listed, 15% to 20% were seen once.

The TCR was taken from a middle-aged woman with Graves' ophthalmopathy. This sequence joins TRBV6-2 or TRBV6-3 and TRBJ2-7; TRBD2 aligns across 11 bases. Sequenced: blood. CDR3 region: CASSVLAGGPVEEYF. CDR3 DNA: TGTGCCAGCAGTGTTCTAGCGGGAGGCCCAGTCGAGGAGTACTTC.